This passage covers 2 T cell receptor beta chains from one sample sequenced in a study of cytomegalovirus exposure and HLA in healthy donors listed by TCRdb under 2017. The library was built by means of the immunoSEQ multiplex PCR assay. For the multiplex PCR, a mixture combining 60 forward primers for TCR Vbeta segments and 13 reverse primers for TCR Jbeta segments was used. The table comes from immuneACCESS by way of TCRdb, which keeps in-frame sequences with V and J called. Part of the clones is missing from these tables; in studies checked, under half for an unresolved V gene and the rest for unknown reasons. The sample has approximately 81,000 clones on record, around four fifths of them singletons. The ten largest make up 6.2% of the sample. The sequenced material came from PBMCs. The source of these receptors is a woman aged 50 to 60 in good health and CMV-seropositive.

In DNA, the CDR3 is TGTGCCAGTAGTGTACAGGGTATGAACACTGAAGCTTTCTTT. Translation: CASSVQGMNTEAFF. This chain connects TRBV19 to TRBJ1-1; possible D gene TRBD1, 6 bases. The CDR3 covers 14 residues. Germline values: CDR1 LNHDA, CDR2 SQIVND (reference sequence). Trimming took 5 bases from V and 0 from J, leaving 10 bases between them.

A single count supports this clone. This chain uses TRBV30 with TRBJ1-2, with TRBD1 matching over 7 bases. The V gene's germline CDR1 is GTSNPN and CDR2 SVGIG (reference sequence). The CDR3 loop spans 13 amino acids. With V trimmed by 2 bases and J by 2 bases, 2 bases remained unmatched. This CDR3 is CAWSMDRNYGYTF. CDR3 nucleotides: TGTGCCTGGAGTATGGACAGGAACTATGGCTACACCTTC.